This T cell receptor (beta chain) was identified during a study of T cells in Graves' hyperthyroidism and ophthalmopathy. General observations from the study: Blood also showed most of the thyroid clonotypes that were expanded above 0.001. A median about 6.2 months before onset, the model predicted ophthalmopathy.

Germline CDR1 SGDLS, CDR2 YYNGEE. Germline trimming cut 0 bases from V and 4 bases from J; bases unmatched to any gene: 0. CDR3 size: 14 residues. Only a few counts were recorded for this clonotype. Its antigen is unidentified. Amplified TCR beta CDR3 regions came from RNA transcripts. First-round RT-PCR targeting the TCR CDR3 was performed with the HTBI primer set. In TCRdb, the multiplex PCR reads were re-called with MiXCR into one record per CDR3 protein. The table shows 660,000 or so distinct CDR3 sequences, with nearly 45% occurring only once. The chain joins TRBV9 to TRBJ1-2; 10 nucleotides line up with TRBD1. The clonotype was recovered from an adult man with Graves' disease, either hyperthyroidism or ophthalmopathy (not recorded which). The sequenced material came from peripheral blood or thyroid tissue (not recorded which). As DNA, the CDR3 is TGTGCCAGCAGCGTAGGGACAGGGGGCTATGGCTACACCTTC. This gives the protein CASSVGTGGYGYTF. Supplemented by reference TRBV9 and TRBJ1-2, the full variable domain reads DSGVTQTPKHLITATGQRVTLRCSPRSGDLSVYWYQQSLDQGLQFLIQYYNGEERAKGNILERFSAQQFPDLHSELNLSSLELGDSALYFCASSVGTGGYGYTFGSGTRLTVV.